This T cell receptor beta chain is from a study of blood T cells in healthy people across ages. Notes on the study in general: A strong correlation was found between TCR beta diversity and the percentage of naive T cells.

A sample-barcoded 5' primer and a J-beta primer mix were used in a second PCR of roughly 6 to 11 cycles. TCRdb re-called the 5' RACE reads through MiXCR, storing one row per CDR3 protein. The sample consists of fewer than 1,200,000 distinct CDR3 sequences, 20% to 25% of them appearing once. It was around 10 milliliters of peripheral blood that were drawn from each donor. This clonotype was recorded a few times. Its antigen is not identified. These data also formed part of another study, on T cells of mothers and their children.

This TCR derives from a girl aged 2-10 years in good health. The sample consisted of blood.

The CDR3 DNA is TGTGCCAGCAGTGAACTCTGGGGTCGCTACGAGCAGTACTTC. It encodes CASSELWGRYEQYF. The V call is TRBV6-1, the J call TRBJ2-7; D unclear. Looked up from germline, CDR1 is MNHNS and CDR2 is SASEGT. V gave up 2 bases and J gave up 3 bases, with 11 bases separating them. The CDR3 length is 14 residues.